This T cell receptor beta chain is drawn from a study of T-cell memory formation after mild COVID-19. Study conclusions and caveats: There were some responding clones in pre-infection memory, which suggested that cross-reactive memory had joined. SARS-CoV-2 specificity of second-wave clones peaking day 37 was unconfirmed.

TCRdb redid the calling of the 5' RACE reads with MiXCR, one entry per CDR3 protein. The table includes around 340,000 distinct CDR3 sequences, under 15% detected once. This clonotype has a handful of counts. The antigen remains undetermined. There are 15 residues in the CDR3. Trimming cost V 3 bases and J 4 bases; bases outside gene matches: 6. The rearrangement joins TRBV12-3 or TRBV12-4 to TRBJ1-2; TRBD1 agrees at 9 bases. The sequenced sample was PBMCs or a T cell subset sorted from them (not recorded which). The clonotype originates from a man in his late teens or twenties who had mild COVID-19 (a few samples of this study predate the infection). Cell type and time point are not known. In nucleotides, the CDR3 is TGTGCCAGCAGTTTTTCGGGGACAGGGCCCTATGGCTACACCTTC. Protein sequence: CASSFSGTGPYGYTF.